The T cell receptor (beta chain) described here comes from a study of blood T cell repertoires in COVID-19 (dated by TCRdb to 2018 to 2021). For the wider study: Samples covering the acute and convalescent phases of COVID-19 were provided by collaborators in the United States, Italy and Spain. The prospective study material was composed of cDNA or gDNA derived from T cells, B-cell-depleted T cells, or PBMCs. Deeply sampled blood TCRbeta repertoires from subjects exposed to, actively infected with, or recovered from COVID-19 were included in the dataset. The repertoires were released in a freely available public database intended as a resource for research on the immune response to SARS-CoV-2. Samples were obtained from the ongoing ImmuneRACE study (first 160 participants) and from 950 to 1,500 subjects provided by 6 global collaborators. A de-identified subject ID, COVID-19 status, age in years and sex were almost always included in the sample metadata. Where available, HLA class I and class II types were obtained from metadata supplied by the sample provider rather than from assay-based typing. Study-wide findings and limitations: The quantity of clinical and demographic metadata differed by source and by participant and was supplied without curation.

V was cut back by 3 bases and J by 7 bases, leaving a gap of 10 bases between them. CDR1 SGDLS and CDR2 YYNGEE were looked up in the germline V gene. The CDR3 runs 12 residues from the cysteine to the phenylalanine. Here the CDR3 DNA is all that survives: 36 bases in frame from base 1. The collaborating institutions used their own protocols to collect whole blood in K2EDTA tubes. For TCRbeta analysis, collaborators shipped samples as frozen whole blood, isolated PBMCs, or DNA extracted from either of those sample types. The immunoSEQ Assay, a bias-controlled multiplex PCR, was used to amplify TCRbeta CDR3 regions from genomic DNA. The original methods were these. The number of nucleated cells in each sample was estimated by amplification of reference gene primers within the assay. To quantify the absolute abundance of each unique TCRbeta CDR3 rearrangement, sequence reads were collapsed and filtered. For each sample, productive Simpson clonality was calculated as the square root of Simpson's diversity index over productive rearrangements. Held by TCRdb, this immuneACCESS table contains in-frame sequences only and omits some clones. Under half of the omission traces to an unresolved V gene where checked; the cause of the rest is unknown. V and J calls and clone size are as listed in that table; D and trimming were resolved from the DNA. This sample gives tens of thousands of clones in total; 70% to 90% of them show up just once. Around 20% of the sample goes to the ten largest clones.

A remark on this clone: Which antigen it targets is not known. No quality values exist for individual bases; no much larger clone is one base distant.

This TCR came from a woman of 80 years or more with acute or convalescent COVID-19. Sequencing used peripheral blood. Recombination linked TRBV9 to TRBJ1-1; there is no confident call for the D gene. The CDR3 in this case is CASSGLGSEAFF. The DNA reads as follows: TGTGCCAGCAGCGGCCTAGGTAGTGAAGCTTTCTTT.